Listed below are T cell receptor beta chains from one sample, sequenced in a study of blood T cell repertoires in COVID-19. The repertoire was sequenced with immunoSEQ multiplex PCR; TCRdb's copy has only in-frame clones and lacks some. The sample contains over 150,000 clones, 79% of which appear only once. The sequenced material came from PBMCs or T cells enriched from blood (not recorded which). The receptors were sampled from a woman in her 70s in a cohort exposed to, infected with or recovered from COVID-19 (not recorded which). Both conserved end residues are part of each CDR3. The D gene is left open where the match is weak. Clone size appears in some rows only: once, few, many, or a class for an expanded clone.

>TRBV3-1/TRBV3-2|TRBD2|TRBJ2-1|.
CASSPGTSGSNEQFF
TGTGCCAGCAGCCCCGGGACTAGCGGGAGTAATGAGCAGTTCTTC
>TRBV29-1|.|TRBJ2-1|.
CSVSRDSYNEQFF
TGCAGCGTATCACGGGACTCCTACAATGAGCAGTTCTTC
>TRBV5-4|TRBD1|TRBJ1-1|few
CASSSDDRGWTEAFF
TGTGCCAGCAGCTCCGACGACAGGGGTTGGACTGAAGCTTTCTTT
>TRBV24-1|TRBD2|TRBJ2-1|.
CATSGVSGTSGPNEQFF
TGTGCCACCAGTGGAGTTTCCGGGACTAGCGGACCCAATGAGCAGTTCTTC
>TRBV5-1|.|TRBJ2-1|.
CASGVSAGQYNEQFF
TGCGCCAGCGGGGTCAGTGCGGGTCAATACAATGAGCAGTTCTTC
>TRBV7-2|.|TRBJ2-7|.
CASSLGPREQYF
TGTGCCAGCAGCTTAGGACCTAGGGAGCAGTACTTC
>TRBV18|.|TRBJ1-4|.
CASSRAANEKLFF
TGTGCCAGCTCACGGGCAGCTAATGAAAAACTGTTTTTT
>TRBV28|TRBD1|TRBJ1-6|.
CASTPVDRVFSPLHF
TGTGCCAGCACCCCTGTCGACAGGGTGTTTTCACCCCTCCACTTT
>TRBV7-2|TRBD1|TRBJ2-1|.
CASSLGPPGQGGYNEQFF
TGTGCCAGCAGCTTGGGGCCCCCGGGACAGGGGGGCTACAATGAGCAGTTCTTC
>TRBV6-5|.|TRBJ2-5|.
CASSSQVQETQYF
TGTGCCAGCAGTTCTCAGGTTCAAGAGACCCAGTACTTC
>TRBV28|TRBD1|TRBJ1-5|.
CASSLTGQGAGQPQHF
TGTGCCAGCAGTTTAACGGGACAGGGGGCAGGTCAGCCCCAGCATTTT
>TRBV2|.|TRBJ2-7|.
CASRSAQGKGTYEQYF
TGTGCCAGCAGGTCGGCCCAGGGGAAGGGTACCTACGAGCAGTACTTC
>TRBV2|.|TRBJ2-1|.
CASCRMSSYNEQFF
TGTGCCAGCTGCCGTATGAGCTCCTACAATGAGCAGTTCTTC
>TRBV7-3|.|TRBJ1-1|.
CASSSQGGAEAFF
TGTGCCAGCAGCTCACAGGGTGGCGCTGAAGCTTTCTTT
>TRBV2|.|TRBJ2-3|.
CASKSGLSTDTQYF
TGTGCCAGCAAATCGGGACTTAGCACAGATACGCAGTATTTT
>TRBV19|.|TRBJ2-7|.
CASSKRDRIAEQYF
TGTGCCAGTAGCAAGCGGGACAGGATAGCCGAGCAGTACTTC
>TRBV10-3|.|TRBJ2-7|.
CAISGNSYEQYF
TGTGCCATCAGCGGGAACTCCTACGAGCAGTACTTC
>TRBV7-2|TRBD2|TRBJ2-3|few
CASSLVAGGSTDTQYF
TGTGCCAGCAGCTTAGTAGCGGGAGGGAGCACAGATACGCAGTATTTT
>TRBV5-1|.|TRBJ1-3|.
CASSSGAPGNTIYF
TGCGCCAGCAGCTCAGGGGCCCCTGGAAACACCATATATTTT
>TRBV28|.|TRBJ1-2|once
CASSLSRDPGVRTVYGYTF
TGTGCCAGCAGTTTATCTCGTGATCCCGGGGTTAGGACAGTCTATGGCTACACCTTC
>TRBV19|TRBD1|TRBJ1-5|once
CASQSWTGLQPQHF
TGTGCCAGTCAAAGCTGGACAGGGCTGCAGCCCCAGCATTTT
>TRBV4-3|TRBD2|TRBJ2-5|.
CASSQGTSGRVETQYF
TGCGCCAGCAGCCAAGGGACTAGCGGGAGGGTGGAGACCCAGTACTTC
>TRBV7-2|.|TRBJ1-5|once
CASSLGQSNQPQHF
TGTGCCAGCAGCTTAGGGCAGAGCAATCAGCCCCAGCATTTT
>TRBV3-1/TRBV3-2|.|TRBJ2-1|.
CASSQAPGVYNEQFF
TGTGCCAGCAGCCAAGCTCCGGGAGTCTACAATGAGCAGTTCTTC
>TRBV9|TRBD1|TRBJ1-2|.
CASSARQGIIGGEDGYTF
TGTGCCAGCAGCGCCAGACAGGGTATTATCGGAGGGGAGGATGGCTACACCTTC
>TRBV18|.|TRBJ2-2|.
CASSPYDILTGELFF
TGTGCCAGCTCACCATATGATATACTCACCGGGGAGCTGTTTTTT
>TRBV5-6|.|TRBJ2-1|.
CASSLWSTSAAQFF
TGTGCCAGCAGCTTGTGGTCGACTTCTGCAGCGCAGTTCTTC
>TRBV5-4|.|TRBJ1-4|.
CASSFGPGLATNEKLFF
TGTGCCAGCAGCTTCGGTCCGGGACTTGCAACTAATGAAAAACTGTTTTTT
>TRBV2|TRBD1|TRBJ2-3|few
CASRLRDSTSDTQYF
TGTGCCAGCAGACTCCGGGACAGCACGTCAGATACGCAGTATTTT
>TRBV18|TRBD1|TRBJ1-2|few
CASSPRISGTGENYGYTF
TGTGCCAGCTCCCCTCGCATCTCCGGGACAGGGGAGAACTATGGCTACACCTTC
>TRBV2|TRBD2|TRBJ2-7|once
CASSEGTSRHPYEQYF
TGTGCCAGCAGTGAGGGGACTAGCCGCCATCCCTACGAGCAGTACTTC
>TRBV18|.|TRBJ2-3|.
CASSLLMGEGTDTQYF
TGTGCCAGCTCCCTTCTCATGGGAGAAGGCACAGATACGCAGTATTTT
>TRBV3-1/TRBV3-2|.|TRBJ2-7|.
CASSQDGGRALFEQYF
TGTGCCAGCAGCCAAGATGGGGGCAGGGCCCTTTTCGAGCAGTACTTC
>TRBV10-3|TRBD1|TRBJ2-3|.
CAISSGTGPDTQYF
TGTGCCATCAGTTCCGGGACAGGGCCAGATACGCAGTATTTT
>TRBV6-1|.|TRBJ1-6|.
CASSDHSIGSAGNSPLHF
TGTGCCAGCAGTGATCATAGTATAGGTTCGGCAGGGAATTCACCCCTCCACTTT
>TRBV9|TRBD2|TRBJ2-2|few
CASSVASGVSTGELFF
TGTGCCAGCAGCGTAGCCAGCGGGGTATCCACCGGGGAGCTGTTTTTT
>TRBV19|.|TRBJ1-2|.
CASSFAGADSYGYTF
TGTGCCAGTAGTTTCGCGGGGGCCGACTCCTATGGCTACACCTTC
>TRBV14|TRBD2|TRBJ2-7|.
CASSYQAGVYEQYF
TGTGCCAGCAGCTACCAAGCGGGAGTCTACGAGCAGTACTTC
>TRBV20-1|.|TRBJ1-2|.
CSARDNGYTF
TGCAGTGCTAGAGACAATGGCTACACCTTC
>TRBV29-1|.|TRBJ2-2|once
CSVARDSNAGELFF
TGCAGCGTTGCACGAGACTCTAACGCCGGGGAGCTGTTTTTT
>TRBV28|.|TRBJ2-7|.
CASSPSESSGYF
TGTGCCAGCAGTCCCTCAGAGTCTTCAGGGTACTTC
>TRBV18|.|TRBJ1-1|few
CASSPRMDRNTEAFF
TGTGCCAGCTCACCTAGAATGGACAGGAACACTGAAGCTTTCTTT
>TRBV2|TRBD2|TRBJ2-1|.
CASSEGLAGNEQFF
TGTGCCAGCAGTGAGGGACTAGCAGGCAATGAGCAGTTCTTC
>TRBV28|TRBD2|TRBJ2-1|few
CASSLPDGTSGTNEQFF
TGTGCCAGCAGTCTACCGGACGGGACTAGCGGGACCAATGAGCAGTTCTTC